The next 21 T cell receptor beta chains were all read from a single sample in a study of immune cell composition in non-small cell lung cancer. Assay used: immunoSEQ multiplex PCR; TCRdb lists only in-frame clones, some missing. The data show roughly 1,800 clones, around 84% seen once. Sequences were obtained from lung tumor tissue. The receptors were gathered from a human donor with non-small cell lung cancer.

V usage is TRBV7-8 and J usage is TRBJ2-1; tentative D call: TRBD2 (5 bases). This CDR3 spans 14 amino acids. Germline lookup yields CDR1 SGHVS and CDR2 FQNEAQ. V lost 1 base to trimming and J lost 6 bases, with 10 bases between them. The CDR3 region is CASSLGSGINEQFF. The CDR3 DNA reads as TGTGCCAGCAGCTTAGGATCGGGGATCAATGAGCAGTTCTTC.

The chain employs TRBV5-6 and TRBJ1-4; a weak D match, TRBD1 (5 bases). CDR3 length: 16 residues. Trimming took off 5 bases at V and 0 bases at J, with 14 bases between the two ends. The germline V gene encodes CDR1 SGHDT and CDR2 YYEEEE. The CDR3 is CASSYQGYATNEKLFF. The CDR3 nucleotides are TGTGCCAGCAGTTACCAGGGATATGCAACTAATGAAAAACTGTTTTTT.

The V and J genes are TRBV7-8 and TRBJ1-5; D is perhaps TRBD1 (5 bases). V lost 5 bases to trimming and J lost 0 bases, with 11 bases between them. The germline V gene has CDR1 SGHVS and CDR2 FQNEAQ. This CDR3 is built from 15 residues. CDR3 region: CASSVDSYSNQPQHF. The CDR3 bases are TGTGCCAGCAGCGTCGACAGCTATAGCAATCAGCCCCAGCATTTT.

V usage is TRBV16 and J usage is TRBJ2-7; weak D call: TRBD1 (7 bases). This CDR3 has 13 residues. Germline values: CDR1 KGHSY, CDR2 FQNENV. With 3 bases removed from V and 6 bases from J, the gap between germline ends came to 12 bases. The CDR3 sequence is CASSHRQGGEQYV. CDR3 in DNA: TGTGCCAGCAGCCACCGACAGGGAGGCGAGCAGTACGTC.

The chain is built from TRBV27 and TRBJ2-7; no clear D gene. Trimming removed 6 bases from V and 2 bases from J, with 14 bases in between. This CDR3 comprises 14 residues. The germline gives CDR1 MNHEY, CDR2 SMNVEV (reference sequence). DNA for the CDR3: TGTGCCAGCAGCCCTGACACCTGGACCTACGAGCAGTACTTC. This codes for CASSPDTWTYEQYF.

The chain combines TRBV7-9 with TRBJ2-3; 10 positions agree with TRBD2. The V gene's germline CDR1 is SEHNR and CDR2 FQNEAQ (reference sequence). The CDR3 sequence is 17 residues long. J gave up 2 bases and V 0 bases, and 5 bases lay outside the gene matches. Written as DNA, the CDR3 is TGTGCCAGCAGCTTAGCAGCGGGAGGGCCCCACACAGATACGCAGTATTTT. This gives the protein CASSLAAGGPHTDTQYF.

V gene TRBV7-9 combines with J gene TRBJ2-3; 7 positions match TRBD2. J was trimmed by 0 bases and V by 4 bases; bases with no gene match: 4. CDR1 and CDR2 (germline): SEHNR, FQNEAQ (reference sequence). The CDR3 runs to 15 residues. CDR3 DNA: TGTGCCAGCAGCTCCACTAGCGCTAGCACAGATACGCAGTATTTT. Translation gives CASSSTSASTDTQYF.

This chain links TRBV7-8 with TRBJ2-2; 9 nucleotides line up with TRBD2. Germline CDR1 is SGHVS and CDR2 is FQNEAQ. J gave up 1 base and V 5 bases, and 5 bases lay outside the gene matches. The length of the CDR3 is 16 residues. The CDR3 loop reads CASSITTSGNTGELFF. The CDR3 region has the DNA TGTGCCAGCAGCATAACGACTAGCGGGAACACCGGGGAGCTGTTTTTT. The variable domain in full, with the rest retrieved from reference TRBV7-8 and TRBJ2-2, is GAGVSQSPRYKVAKRGQDVALRCDPISGHVSLFWYQQALGQGPEFLTYFQNEAQLDKSGLPSDRFFAERPEGSVSTLKIQRTQQEDSAVYLCASSITTSGNTGELFFGEGSRLTVL.

DNA for the CDR3: TGTGCCAGCAGCTTAGATACGGGAGGGCCTTACGAGCAGTACTTC. Protein product: CASSLDTGGPYEQYF. V is TRBV11-2 and J is TRBJ2-7; 8 bases match TRBD2. Germline assignment: CDR1 SGHAT and CDR2 FQNNGV. CDR3 length: 15 residues. After removal of 0 bases from V and 4 bases from J, the junction contained 5 bases not matched to a gene.

This rearrangement joins TRBV6-5 to TRBJ2-3; D call uncertain. V was pared by 6 bases and J by 0 bases, with 13 bases between. The CDR3 contains 15 residues. Germline CDR1 MNHEY, CDR2 SVGAGI. The CDR3 sequence is CASSLSFSSTDTQYF. CDR3 DNA: TGTGCCAGCAGCCTCAGTTTCTCTAGCACAGATACGCAGTATTTT.

The gene calls are TRBV19 and TRBJ1-5, with 8 positions matching TRBD1. CDR3 size: 15 residues. Trimming cost V 9 bases and J 5 bases; bases outside gene matches: 12. Per germline, CDR1 LNHDA and CDR2 SQIVND (reference sequence). CDR3 amino acids: CARTMDREFHQPQHF. The CDR3, as DNA: TGTGCCAGAACCATGGACAGGGAATTTCATCAGCCCCAGCATTTT.

This clone was counted only a few times. As DNA, the CDR3 is TGTGCCAGCAGTGAGGTTAACACAGGGGGCGGCACTGAAGCTTTCTTT. Residues: CASSEVNTGGGTEAFF. The chain combines TRBV2 with TRBJ1-1, with 9 bases identical to TRBD1. The ends lost 3 bases at V and 4 bases at J; junction bases unmatched: 9. This CDR3 comprises 16 residues. Germline V gene sequence: CDR1 SNHLY, CDR2 FYNNEI.

This chain joins TRBV7-9 and TRBJ1-1; D is unresolved. CDR1 and CDR2 from the germline V gene are SEHNR and FQNEAQ (reference sequence). Trimming removed 1 base from V and 1 base from J, with 4 bases in between. The CDR3 contains 13 residues. The CDR3 protein is CASSLGQNTEAFF. The CDR3 nucleotides read TGTGCCAGCAGCTTAGGGCAGAACACTGAAGCTTTCTTT.

The chain recombines TRBV4-3 with TRBJ1-4; a weak D match, TRBD1 (6 bases). CDR1 is LGHNA and CDR2 is YSLEER in the germline V gene. V was trimmed by 0 bases and J by 8 bases, leaving 19 bases between them. The CDR3 consists of 17 residues. The CDR3 DNA sequence: TGCGCCAGCAGCCAAGATCGGGGGGGGGCGGCGGAAGAAAAACTGTTTTTT. Residues: CASSQDRGGAAEEKLFF.

This chain connects TRBV13 to TRBJ2-1; TRBD2 agrees at 8 bases. The CDR3 sequence is 14 residues long. The J segment lost 4 bases and the V segment lost 3 bases, leaving 2 bases of the junction unmatched. Per the germline V gene, CDR1 is PRHDT and CDR2 is FYEKMQ (reference sequence). The CDR3: CASSFASGYNEQFF. CDR3 nucleotide sequence: TGTGCCAGCAGCTTCGCTAGCGGGTACAATGAGCAGTTCTTC.

The chain links TRBV19 to TRBJ2-6, with 9 bases identical to TRBD1. The germline V gene has CDR1 LNHDA and CDR2 SQIVND (reference sequence). J was trimmed by 4 bases and V by 7 bases; bases with no gene match: 14. The CDR3 totals 18 residues. DNA for the CDR3: TGTGCCAGTACCGGGACAGGGCCCATCTCTTCCGGGGCCAACGTCCTGACTTTC. Its protein product is CASTGTGPISSGANVLTF.

This sequence joins TRBV6-5 and TRBJ2-7; 9 bases are shared with TRBD2. The germline CDR1 and CDR2 sequences are MNHEY and SVGAGI. V lost 6 bases to trimming and J lost 2 bases; unmatched junction nucleotides: 8. The CDR3 is made up of 15 amino acids. The CDR3 sequence is CASSSFLAGPYEQYF. CDR3 nucleotides: TGTGCCAGCAGCTCTTTCCTAGCGGGGCCCTACGAGCAGTACTTC.

This clone was detected a few times. The chain carries TRBV11-2 and TRBJ2-7, with D possibly being TRBD2 (6 bases). The CDR3 has 16 residues. The V gene lost 1 base and the J gene lost 0 bases, with 13 bases spanning the gap. Per the germline V gene, CDR1 is SGHAT and CDR2 is FQNNGV. The CDR3 spells CASSLGASGRSYEQYV. Here the CDR3 DNA reads TGTGCCAGCAGCTTAGGAGCAAGCGGGCGCTCCTACGAGCAGTACGTC.

The chain joins TRBV7-2 to TRBJ2-2, with D possibly TRBD2 on 6 matching bases. CDR1 and CDR2 (germline): SGHTA, FQGNSA. Trimming pared 11 bases from V and 5 bases from J, leaving 15 bases between. The CDR3 is made up of 13 amino acids. The CDR3 spells CAGGTFQTGELFF. The CDR3 DNA follows: TGTGCCGGCGGGACTTTTCAAACCGGGGAGCTGTTTTTT.

The chain is built from TRBV4-1 and TRBJ2-7, with 7 nucleotides matching TRBD1. The CDR3 loop spans 15 amino acids. Germline-derived CDR1 and CDR2 are MGHRA and YSYEKL. The V and J ends lost 0 bases and 4 bases, in that order; junction bases with no gene match: 6. CDR3 DNA: TGCGCCAGCAGCCAAGATCGGGACAGCTTTTACGAGCAGTACTTC. The encoded protein is CASSQDRDSFYEQYF.

The genes are TRBV9 and TRBJ1-2; maybe TRBD1 (6 bases). The CDR3 loop spans 14 amino acids. CDR1 and CDR2 from the germline V gene are SGDLS and YYNGEE. Trimming stripped 4 bases from V and 5 bases from J, with 15 bases between. CDR3 protein: CASSSFGTIYGYTF. CDR3 in DNA: TGTGCCAGCAGCTCCTTCGGGACAATTTATGGCTACACCTTC.